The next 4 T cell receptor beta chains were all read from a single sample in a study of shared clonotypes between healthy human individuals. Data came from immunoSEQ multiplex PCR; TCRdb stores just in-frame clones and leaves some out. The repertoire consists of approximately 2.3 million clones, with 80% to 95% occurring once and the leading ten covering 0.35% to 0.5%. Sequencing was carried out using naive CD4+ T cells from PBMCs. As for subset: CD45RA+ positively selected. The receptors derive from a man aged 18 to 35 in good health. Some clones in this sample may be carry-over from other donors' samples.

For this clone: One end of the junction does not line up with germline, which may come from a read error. The CDR3 region is CASSLRQGYSYTF. For the CDR3, the DNA is TGTGCCAGCAGTTTAAGACAGGGCTATAGCTACACCTTC. The chain carries TRBV27 and TRBJ1-2; 7 bases are shared with TRBD1. The germline CDR1 and CDR2 sequences are MNHEY and SMNVEV (reference sequence). The CDR3 extends over 13 amino acids.

This chain's CDR3 is CAWSVRPNRGEQYF. CDR3 nucleotide sequence: TGTGCCTGGAGTGTCAGGCCGAACAGGGGGGAGCAGTACTTC. This chain links TRBV30 with TRBJ2-7; 8 nucleotides agree with TRBD1. The CDR3 runs 14 residues. The V segment lost 0 bases and the J segment 7 bases; nucleotides outside the gene matches: 8. Germline loops: CDR1 GTSNPN, CDR2 SVGIG (reference sequence).

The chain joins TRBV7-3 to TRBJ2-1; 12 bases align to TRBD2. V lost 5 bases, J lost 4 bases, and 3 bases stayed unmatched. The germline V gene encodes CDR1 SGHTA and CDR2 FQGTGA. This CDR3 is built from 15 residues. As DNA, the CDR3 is TGTGCCAGCAGCCCTAGCGGGAGGGGATACAATGAGCAGTTCTTC. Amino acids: CASSPSGRGYNEQFF.

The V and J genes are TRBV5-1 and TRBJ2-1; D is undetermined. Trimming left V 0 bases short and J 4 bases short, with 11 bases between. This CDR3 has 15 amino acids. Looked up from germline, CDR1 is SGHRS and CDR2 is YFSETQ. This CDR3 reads CASSLEGFAYNEQFF. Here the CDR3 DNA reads TGCGCCAGCAGCTTGGAAGGTTTTGCTTACAATGAGCAGTTCTTC.